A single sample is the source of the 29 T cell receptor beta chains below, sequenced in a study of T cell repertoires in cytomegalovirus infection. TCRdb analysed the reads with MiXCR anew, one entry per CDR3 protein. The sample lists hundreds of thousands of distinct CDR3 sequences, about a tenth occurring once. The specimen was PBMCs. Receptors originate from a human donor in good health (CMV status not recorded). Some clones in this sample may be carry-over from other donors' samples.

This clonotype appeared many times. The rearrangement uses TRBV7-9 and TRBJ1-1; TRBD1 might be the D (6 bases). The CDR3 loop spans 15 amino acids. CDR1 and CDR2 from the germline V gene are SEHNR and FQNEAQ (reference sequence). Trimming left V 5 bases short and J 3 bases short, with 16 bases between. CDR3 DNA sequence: TGTGCCAGCAGCCCCCGACAAAGGGGGGACACTGAAGCTTTCTTT. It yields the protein CASSPRQRGDTEAFF.

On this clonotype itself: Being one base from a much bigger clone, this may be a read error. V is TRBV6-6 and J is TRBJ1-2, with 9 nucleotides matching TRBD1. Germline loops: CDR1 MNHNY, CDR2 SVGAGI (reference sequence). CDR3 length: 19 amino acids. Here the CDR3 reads CTSSYSTGTGSLSNYGYTF. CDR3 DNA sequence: TGTACCAGCAGTTACTCGACTGGGACAGGGAGTTTAAGCAACTATGGCTACACCTTC.

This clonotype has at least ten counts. Here the CDR3 reads CASSYSSWGGSGNEQFF. The CDR3 nucleotides are TGTGCCAGCAGTTACTCGAGCTGGGGGGGATCTGGCAATGAGCAGTTCTTC. The chain links TRBV6-5 to TRBJ2-1, with TRBD2 matching over 7 bases. Germline CDR1 MNHEY, CDR2 SVGAGI. Trimming cost V 0 bases and J 6 bases; bases outside gene matches: 11. The CDR3 has 17 amino acids.

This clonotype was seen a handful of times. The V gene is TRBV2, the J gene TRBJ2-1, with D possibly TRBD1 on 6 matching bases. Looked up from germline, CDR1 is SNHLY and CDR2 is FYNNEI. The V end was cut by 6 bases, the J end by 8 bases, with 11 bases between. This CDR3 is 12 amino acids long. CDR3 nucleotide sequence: TGTGCCAGCAGCGAACAGGGCTATGAGCAGTTCTTC. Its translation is CASSEQGYEQFF.

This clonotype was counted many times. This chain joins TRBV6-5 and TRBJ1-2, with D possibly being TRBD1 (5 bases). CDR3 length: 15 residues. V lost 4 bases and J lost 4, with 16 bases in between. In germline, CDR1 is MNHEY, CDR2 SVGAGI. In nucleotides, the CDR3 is TGTGCCAGCAGTTTAGCCCGACAGCCTACCTATGGCTACACCTTC. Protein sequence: CASSLARQPTYGYTF.

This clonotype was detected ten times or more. The CDR3, as DNA: TGTGCCAGCAGCTTACGAAGACACCAGAGTCCCGGAAACACCATATATTTT. This gives the protein CASSLRRHQSPGNTIYF. This chain connects TRBV7-2 to TRBJ1-3, with unresolved D. The CDR3 runs 17 residues. V was clipped by 2 bases and J by 4 bases, with 18 bases between them. CDR1 SGHTA and CDR2 FQGNSA come from the germline V gene.

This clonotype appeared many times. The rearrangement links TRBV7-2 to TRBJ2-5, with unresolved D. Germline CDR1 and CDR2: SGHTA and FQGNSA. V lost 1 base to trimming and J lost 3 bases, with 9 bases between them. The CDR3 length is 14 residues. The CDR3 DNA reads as TGTGCCAGCAGCTTAGTAGTAACTGAAGAGACCCAGTACTTC. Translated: CASSLVVTEETQYF.

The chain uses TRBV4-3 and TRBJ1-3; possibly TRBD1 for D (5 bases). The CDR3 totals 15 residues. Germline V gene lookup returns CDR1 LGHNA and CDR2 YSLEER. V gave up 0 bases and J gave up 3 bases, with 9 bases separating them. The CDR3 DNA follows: TGCGCCAGCAGCCAAGATGCAGGGTATGGAAACACCATATATTTT. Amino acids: CASSQDAGYGNTIYF.

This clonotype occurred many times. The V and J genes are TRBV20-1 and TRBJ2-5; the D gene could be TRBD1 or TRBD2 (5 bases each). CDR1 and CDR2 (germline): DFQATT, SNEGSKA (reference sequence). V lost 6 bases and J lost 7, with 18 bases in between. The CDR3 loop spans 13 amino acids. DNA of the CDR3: TGCAGTGCCCGAGGGGCTAGTGGGGGGACCCAGTACTTC. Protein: CSARGASGGTQYF.

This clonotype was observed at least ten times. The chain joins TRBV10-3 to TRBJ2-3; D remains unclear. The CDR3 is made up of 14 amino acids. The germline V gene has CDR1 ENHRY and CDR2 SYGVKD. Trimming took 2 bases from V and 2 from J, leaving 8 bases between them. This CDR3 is CAISERRTTDTQYF. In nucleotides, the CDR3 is TGTGCCATCAGTGAGAGACGGACCACAGATACGCAGTATTTT.

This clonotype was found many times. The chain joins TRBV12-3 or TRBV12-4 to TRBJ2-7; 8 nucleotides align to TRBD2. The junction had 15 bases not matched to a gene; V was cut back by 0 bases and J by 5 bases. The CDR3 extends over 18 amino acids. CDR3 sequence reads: CASSLATWDGGAGHEQYF. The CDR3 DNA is TGTGCCAGCAGTTTAGCAACCTGGGACGGGGGGGCGGGCCACGAGCAGTACTTC.

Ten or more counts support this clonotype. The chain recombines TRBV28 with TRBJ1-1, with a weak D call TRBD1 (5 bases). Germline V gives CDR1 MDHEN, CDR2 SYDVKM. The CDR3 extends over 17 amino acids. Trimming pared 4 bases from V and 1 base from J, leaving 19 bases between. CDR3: CASSSPFFRERNTEAFF. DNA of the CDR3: TGTGCCAGCAGTTCCCCTTTCTTCAGGGAGAGGAACACTGAAGCTTTCTTT.

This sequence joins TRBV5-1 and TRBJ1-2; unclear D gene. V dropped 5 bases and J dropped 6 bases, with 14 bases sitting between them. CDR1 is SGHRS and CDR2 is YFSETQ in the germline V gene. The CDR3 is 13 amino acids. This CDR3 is CASRANGLHGYTF. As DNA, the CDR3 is TGCGCCAGCAGAGCGAACGGACTACATGGCTACACCTTC.

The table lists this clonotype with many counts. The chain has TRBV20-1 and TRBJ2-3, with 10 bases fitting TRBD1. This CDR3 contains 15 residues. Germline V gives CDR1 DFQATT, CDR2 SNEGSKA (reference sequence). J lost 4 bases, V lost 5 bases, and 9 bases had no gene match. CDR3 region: CSAAPGTGVPDTQYF. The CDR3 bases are TGCAGTGCTGCTCCCGGGACAGGGGTCCCAGATACGCAGTATTTT.

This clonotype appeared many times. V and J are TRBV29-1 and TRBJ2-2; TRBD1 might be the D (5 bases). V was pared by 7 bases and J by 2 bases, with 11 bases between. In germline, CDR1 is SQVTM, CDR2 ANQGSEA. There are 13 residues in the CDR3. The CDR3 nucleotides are TGCAGCGGCGGACATGAAAACACCGGGGAGCTGTTTTTT. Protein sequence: CSGGHENTGELFF.

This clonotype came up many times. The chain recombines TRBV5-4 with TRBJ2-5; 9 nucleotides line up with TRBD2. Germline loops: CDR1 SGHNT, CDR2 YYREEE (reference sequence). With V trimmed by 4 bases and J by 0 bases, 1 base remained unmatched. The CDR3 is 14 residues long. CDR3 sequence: CASSRTSDQETQYF. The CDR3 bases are TGTGCCAGCAGCAGGACTAGCGACCAAGAGACCCAGTACTTC.

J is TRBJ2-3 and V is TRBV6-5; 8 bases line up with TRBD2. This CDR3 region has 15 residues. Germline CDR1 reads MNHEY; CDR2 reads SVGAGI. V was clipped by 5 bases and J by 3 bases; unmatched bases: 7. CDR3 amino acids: CASSRRGGRTDTQYF. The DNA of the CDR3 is TGTGCCAGCAGTCGCCGGGGGGGGAGGACAGATACGCAGTATTTT.

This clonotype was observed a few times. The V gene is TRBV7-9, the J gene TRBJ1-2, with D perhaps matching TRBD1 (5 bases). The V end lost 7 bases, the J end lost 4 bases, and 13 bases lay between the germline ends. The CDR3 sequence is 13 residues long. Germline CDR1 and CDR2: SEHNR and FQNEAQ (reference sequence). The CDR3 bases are TGTGCCAGCACTACGGGGGTCGCCTATGGCTACACCTTC. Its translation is CASTTGVAYGYTF.

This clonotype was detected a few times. CDR3 DNA: TGTGCCAGCAGTGTCCAGGGAGGTTCAGAGACCCAGTACTTC. This encodes CASSVQGGSETQYF. The chain joins TRBV2 to TRBJ2-5, with D possibly TRBD2 on 6 matching bases. This CDR3 is 14 amino acids long. The germline gives CDR1 SNHLY, CDR2 FYNNEI. Trimming removed 4 bases from V and 4 bases from J, with 13 bases in between.

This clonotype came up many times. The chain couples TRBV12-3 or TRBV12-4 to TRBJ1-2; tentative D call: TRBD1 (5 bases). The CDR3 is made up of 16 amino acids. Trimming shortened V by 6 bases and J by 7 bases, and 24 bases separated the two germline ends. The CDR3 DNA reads TGTGCCAGCAGCCTTGGGACGCAATCCTATTCGGGTGGCTACACCTTC. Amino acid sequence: CASSLGTQSYSGGYTF.

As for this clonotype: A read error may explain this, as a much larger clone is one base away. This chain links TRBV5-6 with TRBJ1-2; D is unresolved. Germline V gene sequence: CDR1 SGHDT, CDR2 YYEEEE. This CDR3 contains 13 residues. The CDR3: CASSPGPEEGYIF. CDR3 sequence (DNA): TGTGCCAGCAGCCCGGGTCCCGAAGAAGGCTACATCTTC.

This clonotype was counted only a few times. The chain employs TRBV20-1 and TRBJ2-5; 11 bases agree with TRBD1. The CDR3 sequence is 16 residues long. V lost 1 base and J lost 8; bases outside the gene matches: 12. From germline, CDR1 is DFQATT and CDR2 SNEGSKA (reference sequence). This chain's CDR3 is CSARVPKVGQGGTQYF. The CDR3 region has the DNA TGCAGTGCTAGAGTTCCCAAAGTGGGACAGGGGGGAACCCAGTACTTC.

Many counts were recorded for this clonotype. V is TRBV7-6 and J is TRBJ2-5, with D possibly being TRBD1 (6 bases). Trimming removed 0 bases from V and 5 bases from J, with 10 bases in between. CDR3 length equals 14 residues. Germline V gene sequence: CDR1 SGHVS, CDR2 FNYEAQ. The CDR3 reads CASSLAGHSETQYF. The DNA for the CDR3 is TGTGCCAGCAGCTTAGCGGGACACTCTGAGACCCAGTACTTC.

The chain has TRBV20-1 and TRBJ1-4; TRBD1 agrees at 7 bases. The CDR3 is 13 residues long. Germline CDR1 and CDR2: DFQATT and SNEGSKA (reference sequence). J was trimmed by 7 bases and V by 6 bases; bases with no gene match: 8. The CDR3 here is CSAQRQGGEKLFF. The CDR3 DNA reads TGCAGTGCCCAGAGACAGGGCGGTGAAAAACTGTTTTTT.

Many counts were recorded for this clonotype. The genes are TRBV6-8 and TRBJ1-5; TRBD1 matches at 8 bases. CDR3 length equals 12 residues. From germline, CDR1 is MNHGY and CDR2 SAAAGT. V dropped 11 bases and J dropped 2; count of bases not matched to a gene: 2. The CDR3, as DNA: TGTGCCGACAGGGGATGCAATCAGCCCCAGCATTTT. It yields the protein CADRGCNQPQHF.

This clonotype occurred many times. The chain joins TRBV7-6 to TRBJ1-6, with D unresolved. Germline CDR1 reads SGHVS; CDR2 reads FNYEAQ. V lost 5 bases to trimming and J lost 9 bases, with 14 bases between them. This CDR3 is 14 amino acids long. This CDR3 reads CASSPRAFPSPLHF. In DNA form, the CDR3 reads TGTGCCAGCAGCCCTAGGGCGTTCCCTTCACCCCTCCACTTT.

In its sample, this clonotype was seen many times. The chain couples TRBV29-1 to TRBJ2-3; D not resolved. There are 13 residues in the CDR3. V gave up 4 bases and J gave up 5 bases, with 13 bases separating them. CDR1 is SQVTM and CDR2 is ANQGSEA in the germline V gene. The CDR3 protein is CSVGTAKGDTQYF. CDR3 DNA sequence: TGCAGCGTTGGAACGGCTAAGGGAGATACGCAGTATTTT.

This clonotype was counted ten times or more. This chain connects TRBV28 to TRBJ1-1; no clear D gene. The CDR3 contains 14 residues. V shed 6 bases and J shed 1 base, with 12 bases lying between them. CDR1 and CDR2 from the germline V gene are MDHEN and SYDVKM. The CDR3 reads CASSTPIRNTEAFF. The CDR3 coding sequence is TGTGCCAGCAGCACCCCGATCAGGAACACTGAAGCTTTCTTT. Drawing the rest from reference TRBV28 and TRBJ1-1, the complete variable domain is DVKVTQSSRYLVKRTGEKVFLECVQDMDHENMFWYRQDPGLGLRLIYFSYDVKMKEKGDIPEGYSVSREKKERFSLILESASTNQTSMYLCASSTPIRNTEAFFGQGTRLTVV.

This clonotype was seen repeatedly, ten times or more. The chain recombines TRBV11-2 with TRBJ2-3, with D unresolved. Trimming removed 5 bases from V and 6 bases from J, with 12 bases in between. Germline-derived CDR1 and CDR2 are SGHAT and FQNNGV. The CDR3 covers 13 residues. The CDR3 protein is CASSQWGSDTQYF. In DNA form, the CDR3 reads TGTGCCAGCAGCCAATGGGGTAGTGATACGCAGTATTTT.